The rows below give T cell receptor beta chains drawn from one sample of a study of T cells in Graves' hyperthyroidism and ophthalmopathy. TCRdb used MiXCR to reprocess the multiplex PCR reads, holding one entry per CDR3 protein. The sample has fewer than 600,000 distinct CDR3 sequences; about 15% are singletons. Sequenced material: blood. These receptors were collected from a woman between 40 and 55 years old with Graves' hyperthyroidism. The CDR3 runs from the conserved cysteine through the conserved F or W. The order of the fields is clone size, D gene, CDR3 length, V gene, J gene, CDR3 protein, CDR3 DNA. The D gene is left open where the match is weak. The size field is filled for only some rows; it gives once, few, many or a size class.

>.|.|12|TRBV30|TRBJ1-5
CAWSVPGLPQHF
TGTGCCTGGAGTGTACCAGGGCTGCCCCAGCATTTT
>.|TRBD1|11|TRBV19|TRBJ1-5
CATTSGTGRHF
TGTGCCACCACCAGCGGGACAGGGAGACATTTT
>many|TRBD2|17|TRBV29-1|TRBJ2-7
CSVRGLGTSGSGYEQYF
TGCAGCGTCCGAGGGTTGGGGACTAGCGGGAGTGGCTACGAGCAGTACTTC
>many|TRBD2|16|TRBV27|TRBJ2-3
CASSLRLAGGLDTQYF
TGTGCCAGCAGTCTTAGACTAGCGGGAGGGTTAGATACGCAGTATTTT
>many|.|15|TRBV5-1|TRBJ2-5
CASSLVGLLQETQYF
TGCGCCAGCAGCTTGGTTGGGCTCCTACAAGAGACCCAGTACTTC
>many|.|14|TRBV7-2|TRBJ2-1
CASSLKFRDNEQFF
TGTGCCAGCAGCTTAAAATTCAGGGACAATGAGCAGTTCTTC
>.|TRBD2|14|TRBV7-2|TRBJ2-7
CASRTGLAGYEQYF
TGTGCCAGCAGAACGGGACTAGCGGGGTACGAGCAGTACTTC
>few|TRBD2|16|TRBV15|TRBJ2-1
CATSNGLAGVINEQFF
TGTGCCACCAGCAACGGTCTAGCGGGAGTTATTAATGAGCAGTTCTTC
>.|.|12|TRBV14|TRBJ2-7
CASSHLVNEQYF
TGTGCCAGCAGTCATTTGGTGAACGAGCAGTACTTC
>few|TRBD1|14|TRBV2|TRBJ2-7
CASSGTGGRREQYF
TGTGCCAGCAGCGGGACAGGGGGCCGTCGCGAGCAGTACTTC
>many|.|13|TRBV30|TRBJ1-5
CAWSVQGNQPQHF
TGTGCCTGGAGTGTACAGGGTAATCAGCCCCAGCATTTT
>.|.|12|TRBV10-3|TRBJ2-7
CAISSGTYEQYF
TGTGCCATCAGTTCAGGTACCTACGAGCAGTACTTC
>many|TRBD2|17|TRBV20-1|TRBJ2-3
CSASYGLAGGPPDTQYF
TGCAGTGCTAGTTATGGACTAGCGGGAGGGCCCCCAGATACGCAGTATTTT
>.|.|15|TRBV5-1|TRBJ2-3
CASSLNGQSTDTQYF
TGCGCCAGCAGCTTAAACGGGCAGAGCACAGATACGCAGTATTTT
>.|TRBD1|14|TRBV11-2|TRBJ1-1
CASSVQGPSTEAFF
TGTGCCAGCAGTGTACAGGGGCCGAGCACTGAAGCTTTCTTT
>many|TRBD2|15|TRBV6-2/TRBV6-3|TRBJ2-3
CASGLAGGPGHTQYF
TGTGCCTCCGGACTAGCGGGAGGCCCCGGGCATACGCAGTATTTT
>.|TRBD2|16|TRBV6-2/TRBV6-3|TRBJ2-4
CASSYATGTRLNIQYF
TGTGCCAGCAGTTACGCCACCGGGACTAGGTTAAACATTCAGTACTTC
>few|TRBD2|14|TRBV20-1|TRBJ2-3
CSARDGEGTDTQYF
TGCAGTGCTAGAGATGGGGAGGGTACAGATACGCAGTATTTT
>many|.|12|TRBV20-1|TRBJ2-5
CSASPGEETQYF
TGCAGTGCTAGCCCTGGGGAAGAGACCCAGTACTTC
>many|TRBD2|13|TRBV6-1|TRBJ2-1
CASRVAGTNEQFF
TGTGCCAGCAGGGTAGCGGGGACCAATGAGCAGTTCTTC
>many|TRBD1|18|TRBV7-9|TRBJ1-3
CASSRPVGTGATGNTIYF
TGTGCCAGCAGCCGCCCCGTTGGGACAGGGGCTACTGGAAACACCATATATTTT
>few|TRBD1|15|TRBV27|TRBJ1-4
CASSLGGGSDEKLFF
TGTGCCAGCAGCCTAGGGGGCGGGTCGGATGAAAAACTGTTTTTT
>many|.|17|TRBV18|TRBJ2-1
CASSPLPITTSYNEQFF
TGTGCCAGCTCACCACTACCAATTACGACCTCCTACAATGAGCAGTTCTTC
>.|.|17|TRBV15|TRBJ2-3
CATSRDRRTGGTDTQYF
TGTGCCACCAGCAGAGATCGTAGAACCGGCGGCACAGATACGCAGTATTTT
>many|.|20|TRBV20-1|TRBJ1-4
CSARDLLREGGAGIDEKLFF
TGCAGTGCCCGAGACTTATTAAGAGAAGGCGGGGCGGGAATTGATGAAAAACTGTTTTTT
>.|.|15|TRBV6-9|TRBJ1-1
CASSYSNVGSTEAFF
TGTGCCAGCAGTTACTCGAACGTCGGTAGCACTGAAGCTTTCTTT
>many|.|15|TRBV5-4|TRBJ2-3
CASRPAGKSTDTQYF
TGTGCCAGCAGACCAGCGGGCAAATCCACAGATACGCAGTATTTT
>many|.|15|TRBV6-1|TRBJ2-3
CASSYEGGHTDTQYF
TGTGCCAGCAGTTACGAAGGCGGCCACACAGATACGCAGTATTTT
>many|.|11|TRBV12-3/TRBV12-4|TRBJ2-7
CASSPGTEQYF
TGTGCCAGCAGTCCAGGGACCGAGCAGTACTTC
>.|TRBD1|16|TRBV28|TRBJ2-2
CASSLPGQGPPGELFF
TGTGCCAGCAGTTTACCGGGACAGGGCCCCCCCGGGGAGCTGTTTTTT
>many|.|12|TRBV3-1|TRBJ2-1
CASSRGAWEQFF
TGTGCCAGCAGCCGGGGGGCGTGGGAGCAGTTCTTC
>many|TRBD2|17|TRBV3-1|TRBJ2-5
CASRQLAGSGRYETQYF
TGTGCCAGCAGGCAACTAGCCGGCAGCGGGAGATATGAGACCCAGTACTTC
>many|TRBD2|17|TRBV11-1|TRBJ2-2
CASSRLAEKANTGELFF
TGTGCCAGCAGCCGACTAGCGGAGAAGGCGAACACCGGGGAGCTGTTTTTT
>many|TRBD2|14|TRBV27|TRBJ2-7
CASRGLAGAHEQYF
TGTGCCAGCAGGGGACTAGCGGGAGCCCACGAGCAGTACTTC
>.|TRBD1|15|TRBV6-2/TRBV6-3|TRBJ2-1
CASRRTGPGYNEQFF
TGTGCCAGCAGGCGGACAGGGCCGGGATACAATGAGCAGTTCTTC
>.|.|13|TRBV27|TRBJ1-2
CASSLSRVLGYTF
TGTGCCAGCAGTTTAAGCCGGGTGTTGGGCTACACCTTC
>few|.|14|TRBV2|TRBJ1-3
CASSERLQGNTIYF
TGTGCCAGCAGTGAACGACTTCAGGGGAACACCATATATTTT